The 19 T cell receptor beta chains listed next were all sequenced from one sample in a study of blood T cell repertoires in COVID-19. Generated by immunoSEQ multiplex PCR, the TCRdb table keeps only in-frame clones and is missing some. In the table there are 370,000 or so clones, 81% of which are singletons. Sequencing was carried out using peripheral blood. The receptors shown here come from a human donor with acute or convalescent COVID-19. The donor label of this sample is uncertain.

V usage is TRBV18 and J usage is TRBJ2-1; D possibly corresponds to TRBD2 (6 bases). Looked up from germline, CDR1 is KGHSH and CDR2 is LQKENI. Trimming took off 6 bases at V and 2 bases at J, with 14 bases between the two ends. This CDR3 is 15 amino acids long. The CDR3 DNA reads TGTGCCAGCTCCCGGAGGGCCACCCCCTACAATGAGCAGTTCTTC. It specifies CASSRRATPYNEQFF.

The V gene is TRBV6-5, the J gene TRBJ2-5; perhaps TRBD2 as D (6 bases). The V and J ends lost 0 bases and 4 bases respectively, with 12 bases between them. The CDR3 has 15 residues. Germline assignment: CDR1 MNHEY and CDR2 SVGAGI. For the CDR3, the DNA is TGTGCCAGCAGTTACTCGAACGGGGGATCAGAGACCCAGTACTTC. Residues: CASSYSNGGSETQYF.

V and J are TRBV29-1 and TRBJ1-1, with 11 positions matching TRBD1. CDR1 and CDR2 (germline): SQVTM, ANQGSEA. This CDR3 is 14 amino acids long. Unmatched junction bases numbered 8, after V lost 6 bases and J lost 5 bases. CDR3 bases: TGCAGCGTGGCAAAGGGGACAGGGGGGACTGAAGCTTTCTTT. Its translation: CSVAKGTGGTEAFF.

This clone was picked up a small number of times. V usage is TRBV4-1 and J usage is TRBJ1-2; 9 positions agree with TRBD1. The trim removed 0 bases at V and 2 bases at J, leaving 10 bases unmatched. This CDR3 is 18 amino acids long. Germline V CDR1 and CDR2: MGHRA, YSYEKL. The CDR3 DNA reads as TGCGCCAGCAGCCAAGAGGGACAGGGACGACGTGGGAACTATGGCTACACCTTC. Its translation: CASSQEGQGRRGNYGYTF.

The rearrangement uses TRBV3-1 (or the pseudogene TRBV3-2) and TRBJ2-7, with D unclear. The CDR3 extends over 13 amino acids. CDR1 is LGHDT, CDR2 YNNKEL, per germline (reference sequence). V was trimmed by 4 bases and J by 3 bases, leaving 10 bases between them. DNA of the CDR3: TGTGCCAGCAGCCTGACTCCCCGCTACGAGCAGTACTTC. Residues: CASSLTPRYEQYF.

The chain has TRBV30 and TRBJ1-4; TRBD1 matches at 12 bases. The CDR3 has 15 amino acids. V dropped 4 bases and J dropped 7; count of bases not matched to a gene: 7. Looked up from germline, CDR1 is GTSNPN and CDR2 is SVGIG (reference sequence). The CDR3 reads CAWNLGTGGIEKLFF. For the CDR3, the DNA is TGTGCCTGGAATCTCGGGACAGGGGGCATTGAAAAACTGTTTTTT. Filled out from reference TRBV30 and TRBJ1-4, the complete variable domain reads SQTIHQWPATLVQPVGSPLSLECTVEGTSNPNLYWYRQAAGRGLQLLFYSVGIGQISSEVPQNLSASRPQDRQFILSSKKLLLSDSGFYLCAWNLGTGGIEKLFFGSGTQLSVL.

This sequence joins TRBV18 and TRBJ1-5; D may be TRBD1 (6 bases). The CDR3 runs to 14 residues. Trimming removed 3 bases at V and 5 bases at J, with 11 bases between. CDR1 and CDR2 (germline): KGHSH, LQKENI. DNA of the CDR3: TGTGCCAGCTCACCGGACAGTTGGGATCAGCCCCAGCATTTT. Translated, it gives CASSPDSWDQPQHF.

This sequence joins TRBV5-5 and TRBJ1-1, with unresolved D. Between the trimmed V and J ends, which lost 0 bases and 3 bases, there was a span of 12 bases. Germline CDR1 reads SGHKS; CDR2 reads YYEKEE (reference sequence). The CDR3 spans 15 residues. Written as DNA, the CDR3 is TGTGCCAGCAGCTTGGGGCCCAGAGAGGACACTGAAGCTTTCTTT. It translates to CASSLGPREDTEAFF.

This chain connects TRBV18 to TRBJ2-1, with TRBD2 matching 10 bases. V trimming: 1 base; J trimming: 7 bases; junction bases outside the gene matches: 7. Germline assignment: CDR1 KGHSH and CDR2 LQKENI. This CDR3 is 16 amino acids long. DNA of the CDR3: TGTGCCAGCTCACCACGAAGCGGGAGGGTTGTGAATGAGCAGTTCTTC. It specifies CASSPRSGRVVNEQFF.

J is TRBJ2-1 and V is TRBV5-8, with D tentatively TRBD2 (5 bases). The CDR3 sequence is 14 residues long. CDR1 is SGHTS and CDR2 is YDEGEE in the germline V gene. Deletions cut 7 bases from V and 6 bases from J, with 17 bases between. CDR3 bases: TGTGCCAGCTGCCGACTTCGAGCGGTCAATGAGCAGTTCTTC. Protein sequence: CASCRLRAVNEQFF.

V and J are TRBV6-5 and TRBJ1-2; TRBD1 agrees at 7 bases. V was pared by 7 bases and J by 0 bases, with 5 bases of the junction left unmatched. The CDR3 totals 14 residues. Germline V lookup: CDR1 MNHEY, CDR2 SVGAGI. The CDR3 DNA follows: TGTGCCAGCACCCCAACAGGGGCTAACTATGGCTACACCTTC. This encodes CASTPTGANYGYTF.

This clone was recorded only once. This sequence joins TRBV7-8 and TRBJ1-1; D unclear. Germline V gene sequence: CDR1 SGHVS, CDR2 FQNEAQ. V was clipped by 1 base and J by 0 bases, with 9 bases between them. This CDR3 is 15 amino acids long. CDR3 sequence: CASSLVSSVNTEAFF. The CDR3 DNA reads TGTGCCAGCAGCTTAGTATCGTCGGTGAACACTGAAGCTTTCTTT.

CDR3 nucleotide sequence: TGTGCCAGCAGTTTTCCCCAGGGGGCCTATGGCTACACCTTC. Its protein is CASSFPQGAYGYTF. The gene calls are TRBV28 and TRBJ1-2; TRBD1 aligns across 8 bases. The CDR3 has 14 amino acids. Germline CDR1 and CDR2: MDHEN and SYDVKM. Unmatched junction bases numbered 4, after V lost 3 bases and J lost 4 bases.

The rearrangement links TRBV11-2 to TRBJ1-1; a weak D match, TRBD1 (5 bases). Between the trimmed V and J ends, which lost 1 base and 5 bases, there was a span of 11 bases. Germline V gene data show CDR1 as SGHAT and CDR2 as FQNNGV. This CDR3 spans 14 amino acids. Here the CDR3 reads CASSLGGMGTEAFF. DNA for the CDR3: TGTGCCAGCAGCTTAGGGGGCATGGGGACTGAAGCTTTCTTT.

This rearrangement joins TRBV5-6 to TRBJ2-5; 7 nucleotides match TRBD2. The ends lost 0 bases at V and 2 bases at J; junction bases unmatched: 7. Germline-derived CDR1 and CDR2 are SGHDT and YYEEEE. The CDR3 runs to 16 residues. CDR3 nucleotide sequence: TGTGCCAGCAGCTTGGATAAGGGACTATCGCAAGAGACCCAGTACTTC. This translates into CASSLDKGLSQETQYF.

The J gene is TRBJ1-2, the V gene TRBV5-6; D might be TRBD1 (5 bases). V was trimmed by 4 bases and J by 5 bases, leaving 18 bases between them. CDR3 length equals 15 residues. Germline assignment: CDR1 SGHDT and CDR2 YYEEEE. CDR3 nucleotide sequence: TGTGCCAGCAGCGGGAGGGGCCGCCGGGATTATGGCTACACCTTC. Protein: CASSGRGRRDYGYTF. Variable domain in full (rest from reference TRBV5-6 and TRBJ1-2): DAGVTQSPTHLIKTRGQQVTLRCSPKSGHDTVSWYQQALGQGPQFIFQYYEEEERQRGNFPDRFSGHQFPNYSSELNVNALLLGDSALYLCASSGRGRRDYGYTFGSGTRLTVV.

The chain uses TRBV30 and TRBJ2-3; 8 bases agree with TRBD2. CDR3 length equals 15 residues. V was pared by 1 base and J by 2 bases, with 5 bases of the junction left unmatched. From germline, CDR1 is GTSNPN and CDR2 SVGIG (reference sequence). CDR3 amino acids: CAWSGFSGATDTQYF. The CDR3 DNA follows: TGTGCCTGGAGTGGGTTTAGCGGGGCCACAGATACGCAGTATTTT.

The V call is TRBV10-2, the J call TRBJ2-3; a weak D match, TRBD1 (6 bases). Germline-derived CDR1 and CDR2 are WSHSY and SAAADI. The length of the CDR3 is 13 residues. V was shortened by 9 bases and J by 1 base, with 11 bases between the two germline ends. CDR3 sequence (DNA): TGCGCCAGTAACAGGGCCGGCACAGATACGCAGTATTTT. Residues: CASNRAGTDTQYF.

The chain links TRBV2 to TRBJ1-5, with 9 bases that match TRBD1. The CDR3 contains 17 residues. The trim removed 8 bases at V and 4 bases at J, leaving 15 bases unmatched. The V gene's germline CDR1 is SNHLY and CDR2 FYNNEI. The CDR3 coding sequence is TGTGCCAGCGGAGGGACAGGGACGGACCGGGGGAATCAGCCCCAGCATTTT. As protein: CASGGTGTDRGNQPQHF.